This T cell receptor beta chain was sequenced during a study of blood T cell repertoires in COVID-19. Study details: Specimens from acute and convalescent COVID-19 originated in the United States, Italy and Spain.

Germline V lookup: CDR1 WNHNN, CDR2 SYGVQD (reference sequence). Unmatched junction bases numbered 6, after V lost 10 bases and J lost 0 bases. The CDR3 is made up of 14 amino acids. Some clones are missing from TCRdb's copy, which holds only in-frame ones; the method was immunoSEQ multiplex PCR. The sample holds more than 300,000 clones, approximately 90% seen once. Those who participated ranged in age from about 18 to 89 years and resided in 20 to 25 US areas. Donors were grouped by their self-reported clinical history. The chain uses TRBV10-1 and TRBJ2-1; TRBD2 agrees at 7 bases. Material for sequencing was PBMCs or T cells enriched from blood (not recorded which). The clonotype comes from a man aged 30 to 45 who had recovered from COVID-19. In DNA, the CDR3 is TGCGCCACCGAGCGGGGTGGCTCCTACAATGAGCAGTTCTTC. It codes for CATERGGSYNEQFF.